These 3 T cell receptor beta chains were all obtained from the same sample, sequenced in a study of human T cells and chemical hapten exposure. Sample time point: pre-sensitization, week 0. The treatment is: therapeutic diphenylcyclopropenone sensitization with weekly scalp DPC. TCRdb passed the RACE reads through MiXCR, listing each CDR3 protein once. The table shows about 110,000 distinct CDR3 sequences, with less than 15% occurring only once. Source: whole blood, taken in connection with sensitization to the hapten diphenylcyclopropenone (DPC). Receptors were obtained from a woman in her fifties or sixties with alopecia areata. Some clones in this sample may be carry-over from other donors' samples.

This chain links TRBV11-2 with TRBJ2-1; either TRBD1 or TRBD2 may supply D (5 bases each). Germline CDR1 SGHAT, CDR2 FQNNGV. The CDR3 contains 13 residues. V lost 1 base to trimming and J lost 7 bases, with 8 bases between them. The chain's CDR3 is CASSLAGRNEQFF. The CDR3 nucleotides read TGTGCCAGCAGCTTAGCGGGACGAAATGAGCAGTTCTTC.

The table lists this clonotype with a few counts. The J gene is TRBJ1-5, the V gene TRBV6-5, with 7 nucleotides matching TRBD1. Trimming took 6 bases from V and 6 from J; bases not matched to a gene: 8. Germline CDR1 is MNHEY and CDR2 is SVGAGI. This CDR3 comprises 14 residues. The chain's CDR3 is CASRYTHRGQPQHF. The CDR3, as DNA: TGTGCCAGCAGGTATACCCACAGGGGTCAGCCCCAGCATTTT.

There are many counts of this clonotype. The rearrangement links TRBV18 to TRBJ2-5, with no clear D. CDR3 length equals 13 residues. Germline assignment: CDR1 KGHSH and CDR2 LQKENI. V shed 4 bases and J shed 5 bases, with 11 bases lying between them. Written as DNA, the CDR3 is TGTGCCAGCTCACGATCTCAGGAGGAGACCCAGTACTTC. It codes for CASSRSQEETQYF.